This T cell receptor beta chain was captured in a study of identical twins listed by TCRdb under 2016. Study-level background: To test whether fetal clonotypes persist, the study used deep sequencing on TCR alpha and beta repertoires from monozygotic twins, unrelated adults of various ages, and cord blood. Replicate twin experiments were performed at different times using different library preparation protocols to rule out contamination.

All donors were healthy Caucasians. Three pairs of female monozygotic twins, all aged 18 to 29 years, were included in the twin cohort. Positive isolation kits from Invitrogen were used to isolate CD4+ and CD8+ T cell populations. Study-wide findings and limitations: In beta out-of-frame sequences, excess twin sharing was weaker, because having fewer shared sequences lowered the signal-to-noise ratio. Because the same donors could not be followed over many years, the conclusions relied on cross-sectional statistical analysis. Zero-insertion analyses could be partly confounded by invariant T cells such as MAIT and iNKT, though diverse VJ usage argued against such confounding for most clonotypes. Compared with coincidental sharing between unrelated individuals, out-of-frame TCR alpha sequences shared between twins showed an excess of sequences with low generation probability. In monozygotic twins, out-of-frame TCR alpha sharing was systematically underestimated by recombination models, although the models agreed with sharing between unrelated individuals. Abundant cord blood beta clonotypes carried fewer insertions; young adult naive repertoires showed a weaker similar trend, while memory repertoires showed none.

The library relied on 5' RACE. TCRdb shows the sequencer as Illumina HiSeq 2000. Template switching introduced a universal primer binding site; the final cDNA contained a unique molecular identifier, enabling accurate counting of TCR cDNA molecules. Specific primers in the conserved constant-segment region were used to synthesize first-strand cDNA for TCR alpha and beta chains. Each cDNA library was double barcoded, with a SMART-Mk sample barcode plus Illumina barcodes, to control for contamination. TruSeq adapter sequences and Illumina sample barcodes were added in two successive PCR steps. The Illumina HiSeq platform was used with custom primers to sequence TCR alpha and beta cDNA libraries. On the study's bioinformatics: Raw reads were processed with MiGEC to extract unique molecular identifiers, and MiXCR was used to determine CDR3 positions. Recombination models were inferred per individual with the repgenHMM and IGoR tools using an EM algorithm. The tcR package in R was used for shared clonotype analysis, with sharing normalized by the product of cloneset sizes. To study raw recombination free of thymic and clonal selection effects, out-of-frame nonproductive sequences were analyzed. TCRdb ran its own pipeline on the public reads, namely fastp trimming at Q25 and MiXCR clone calling, and kept in-frame beta chains. Each entry merges the rows of one CDR3 protein and shows their most common DNA and genes. TCRdb's processing, not the authors' own work, is the source of the V and J calls. The sample yields 230,000 or so distinct CDR3 sequences; about 8.3% were counted once. Of the sample, about 3% is held by the ten largest clones.

This clonotype was counted ten times or more. No cognate antigen has been identified for it. Base qualities are missing; no much larger clone stands one base away. The same specimen was also included in a second study, on yellow fever vaccine responses in identical twins. As that second paper reports: The authors reported that the T cell response to vaccination in identical twins appeared partly convergent and partly personalized. Focusing on identical twins, the study followed the T cell clones that responded to the vaccine, and did so with precision.

Sequencing was carried out using CD8+ T cells sorted from blood. The source is a woman under 30 in good health.

The DNA is as follows: TGCGCCAGCAGCCAAGTTTGGGGGCTAGGGGAGCTGTTTTTT. It translates to CASSQVWGLGELFF. The V and J segments used are TRBV4-1 and TRBJ2-2; the best D guess is TRBD1, with 6 bases matching. Via the germline V gene, CDR1 is MGHRA and CDR2 YSYEKL. The CDR3 runs 14 residues from the cysteine to the phenylalanine. CDR3 DNA only is kept here, 42 bases in frame from base 1. V lost 1 base and J lost 8 bases; the stretch between them is 11 bases long.